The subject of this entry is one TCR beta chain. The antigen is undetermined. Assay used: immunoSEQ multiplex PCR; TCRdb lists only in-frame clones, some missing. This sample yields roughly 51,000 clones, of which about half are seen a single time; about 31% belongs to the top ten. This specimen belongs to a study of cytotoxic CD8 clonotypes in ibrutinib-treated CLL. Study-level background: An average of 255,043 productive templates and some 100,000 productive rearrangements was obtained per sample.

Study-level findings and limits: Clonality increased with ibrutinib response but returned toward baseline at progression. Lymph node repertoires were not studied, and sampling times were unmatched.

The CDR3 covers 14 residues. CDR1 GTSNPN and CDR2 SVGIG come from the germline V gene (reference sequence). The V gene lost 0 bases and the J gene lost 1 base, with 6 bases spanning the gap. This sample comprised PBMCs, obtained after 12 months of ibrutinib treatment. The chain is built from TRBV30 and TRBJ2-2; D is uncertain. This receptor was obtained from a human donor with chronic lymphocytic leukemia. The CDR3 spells CAWSVLGNTGELFF. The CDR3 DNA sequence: TGTGCCTGGAGTGTACTGGGGAACACCGGGGAGCTGTTTTTT.